What follows is one T cell receptor beta chain and its context. Its cognate antigen is unknown. The sample originates from a study of cytomegalovirus exposure and HLA in healthy donors. Study-level findings and limits: The authors confirmed in vitro that three CMV-associated chains were specific for CMV antigens. Analysis performed later found over 15,000 TCR beta sequences associated with HLA alleles at 0.05 false discovery rate.

V was clipped by 3 bases and J by 0 bases, with 18 bases between them. The CDR3 runs 17 residues. Germline values: CDR1 MNHNS, CDR2 SASEGT. Primers included in the PCR were 60 Vbeta and 13 Jbeta primers. The method was immunoSEQ multiplex PCR; TCRdb's version includes in-frame clones alone and lacks a portion of them. The sample lists roughly 150,000 clones; approximately 82% were seen once. Sequencing was performed on PBMCs. This chain uses TRBV6-1 with TRBJ2-7; TRBD2 is a possible D gene (6 bases). This clonotype originated in a woman between 45 and 60 years old in good health and CMV-seropositive. Here the CDR3 DNA reads TGTGCCAGCAGTGATCGACCCGGGGGTCAGAGCTCCTACGAGCAGTACTTC. Translation: CASSDRPGGQSSYEQYF.